The clone carrying this T cell receptor (beta chain) has only one observation. Ophthalmopathy cases showed moderate-to-severe activity, scoring CAS ≥3 and NOSPECS ≥4, with duration under 3 months. This record comes from a study of Graves' ophthalmopathy and Graves' hyperthyroidism. Amplifying from RNA transcripts, the study obtained TCR beta CDR3 regions. HTBI-primed RT-PCR formed the first round, and a multiplex PCR formed the second. Using its own MiXCR run on the multiplex PCR reads, TCRdb lists one record per CDR3 protein. The profile covers about 230,000 distinct CDR3 sequences, with around 45% appearing a single time and roughly 50% taken by the ten largest. Trimming cost V 2 bases and J 4 bases; bases outside gene matches: 5. This CDR3 is built from 16 residues. CDR1 and CDR2 from the germline V gene are SGHTS and YDEGEE.

The receptor was derived from an adult man with Graves' ophthalmopathy. V is TRBV5-8 and J is TRBJ2-1, with 11 bases matching TRBD2. Material for sequencing was peripheral blood. The CDR3 DNA is TGTGCCAGCAGCTTATCGGCTAGCGGGAGGTACAATGAGCAGTTCTTC. This encodes CASSLSASGRYNEQFF.